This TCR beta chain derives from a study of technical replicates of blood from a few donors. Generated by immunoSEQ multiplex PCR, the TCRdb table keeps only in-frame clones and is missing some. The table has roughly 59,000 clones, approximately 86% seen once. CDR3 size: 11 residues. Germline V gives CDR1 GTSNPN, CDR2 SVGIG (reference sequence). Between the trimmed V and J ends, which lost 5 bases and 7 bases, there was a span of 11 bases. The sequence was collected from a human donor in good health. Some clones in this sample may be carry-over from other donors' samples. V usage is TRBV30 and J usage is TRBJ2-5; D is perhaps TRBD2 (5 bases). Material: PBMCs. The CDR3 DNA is TGTGCCTGGGAGGACTTGGGGACCCAGTACTTC. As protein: CAWEDLGTQYF.